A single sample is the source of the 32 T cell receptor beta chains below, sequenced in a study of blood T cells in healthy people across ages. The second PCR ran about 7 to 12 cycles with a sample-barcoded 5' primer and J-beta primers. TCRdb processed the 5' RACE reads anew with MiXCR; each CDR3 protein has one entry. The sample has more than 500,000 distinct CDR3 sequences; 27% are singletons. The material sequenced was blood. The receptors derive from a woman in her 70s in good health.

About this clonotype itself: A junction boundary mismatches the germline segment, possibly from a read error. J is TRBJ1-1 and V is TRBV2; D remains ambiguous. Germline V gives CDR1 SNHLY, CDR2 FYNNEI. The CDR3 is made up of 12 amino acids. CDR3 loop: CASSFMNTEDFF. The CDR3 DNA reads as TGTGCCAGCAGTTTCATGAACACTGAAGATTTCTTT.

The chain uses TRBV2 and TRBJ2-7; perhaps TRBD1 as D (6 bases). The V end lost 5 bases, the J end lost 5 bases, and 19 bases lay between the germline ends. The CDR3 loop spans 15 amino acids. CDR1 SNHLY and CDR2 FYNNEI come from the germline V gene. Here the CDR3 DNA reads TGTGCCAGCAGTCAGGGCGCAGGGGTTGTCAACGAGCAGTACTTC. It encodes CASSQGAGVVNEQYF.

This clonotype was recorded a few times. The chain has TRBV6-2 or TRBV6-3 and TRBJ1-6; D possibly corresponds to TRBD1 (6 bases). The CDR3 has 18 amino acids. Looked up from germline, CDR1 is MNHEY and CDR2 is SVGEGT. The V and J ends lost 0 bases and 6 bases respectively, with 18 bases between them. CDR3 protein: CASSYSRDTSPANSPLHF. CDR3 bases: TGTGCCAGCAGTTACTCGAGGGACACCTCACCCGCTAATTCACCCCTCCACTTT.

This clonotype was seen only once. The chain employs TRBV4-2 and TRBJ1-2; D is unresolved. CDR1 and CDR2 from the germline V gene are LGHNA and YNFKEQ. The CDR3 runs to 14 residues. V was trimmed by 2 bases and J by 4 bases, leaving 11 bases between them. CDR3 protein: CASSQRFRGYGYTF. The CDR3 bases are TGTGCCAGCAGCCAAAGGTTTCGGGGCTATGGCTACACCTTC.

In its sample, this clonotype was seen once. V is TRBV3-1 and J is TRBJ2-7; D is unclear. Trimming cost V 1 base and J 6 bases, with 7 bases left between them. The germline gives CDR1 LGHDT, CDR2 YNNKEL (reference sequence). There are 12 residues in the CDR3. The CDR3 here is CASSQGPGEQYF. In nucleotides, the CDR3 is TGTGCCAGCAGCCAAGGTCCGGGCGAGCAGTACTTC.

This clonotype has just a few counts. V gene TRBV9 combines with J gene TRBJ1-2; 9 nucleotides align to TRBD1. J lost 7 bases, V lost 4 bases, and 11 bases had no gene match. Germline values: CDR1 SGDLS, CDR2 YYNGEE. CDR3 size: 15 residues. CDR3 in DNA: TGTGCCAGCAGCCCAGACGGACAGGGGAAAGGTGGCTACACCTTC. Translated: CASSPDGQGKGGYTF. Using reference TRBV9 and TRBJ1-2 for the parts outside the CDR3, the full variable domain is DSGVTQTPKHLITATGQRVTLRCSPRSGDLSVYWYQQSLDQGLQFLIQYYNGEERAKGNILERFSAQQFPDLHSELNLSSLELGDSALYFCASSPDGQGKGGYTFGSGTRLTVV.

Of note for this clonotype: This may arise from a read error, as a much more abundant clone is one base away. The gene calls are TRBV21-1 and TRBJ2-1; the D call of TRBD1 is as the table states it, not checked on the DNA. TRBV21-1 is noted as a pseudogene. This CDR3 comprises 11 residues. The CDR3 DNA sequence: TGTGCCAGCACTGAGATAGGGGCGTTGTTCTTC. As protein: CASTEIGALFF.

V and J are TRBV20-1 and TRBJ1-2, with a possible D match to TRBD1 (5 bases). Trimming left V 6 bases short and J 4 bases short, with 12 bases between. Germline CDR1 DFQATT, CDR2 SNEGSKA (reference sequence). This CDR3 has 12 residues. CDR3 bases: TGCAGTGCCGCCGGGGGGATCTATGGCTACACCTTC. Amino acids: CSAAGGIYGYTF.

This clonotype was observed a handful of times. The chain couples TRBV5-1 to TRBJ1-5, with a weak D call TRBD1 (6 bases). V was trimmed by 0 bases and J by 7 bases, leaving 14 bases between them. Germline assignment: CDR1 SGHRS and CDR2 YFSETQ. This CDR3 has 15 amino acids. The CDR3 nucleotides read TGCGCCAGCAGCTTGGCCACAGGGCAGTCGCAGCCCCAGCATTTT. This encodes CASSLATGQSQPQHF.

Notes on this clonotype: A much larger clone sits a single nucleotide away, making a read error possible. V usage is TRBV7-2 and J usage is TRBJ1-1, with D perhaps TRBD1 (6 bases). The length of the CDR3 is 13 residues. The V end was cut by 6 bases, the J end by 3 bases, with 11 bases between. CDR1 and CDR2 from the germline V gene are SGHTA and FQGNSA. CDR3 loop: CASSYHRDTEAFF. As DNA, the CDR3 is TGTGCCAGCAGTTACCACAGGGACACTGAAGCTTTCTTT.

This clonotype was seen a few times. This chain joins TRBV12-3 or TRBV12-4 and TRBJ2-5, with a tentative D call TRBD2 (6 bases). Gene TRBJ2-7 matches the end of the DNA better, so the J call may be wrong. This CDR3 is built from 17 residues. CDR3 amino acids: CASSAGIRNRYSYEQYF. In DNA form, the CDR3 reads TGTGCCAGCAGCGCGGGGATCCGCAACCGCTACTCCTACGAGCAGTACTTC.

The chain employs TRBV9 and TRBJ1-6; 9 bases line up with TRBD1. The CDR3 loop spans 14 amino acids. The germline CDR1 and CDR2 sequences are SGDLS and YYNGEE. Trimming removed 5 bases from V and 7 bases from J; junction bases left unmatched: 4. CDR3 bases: TGTGCCAGCAGTGCCGACAGGGGGAATTCACCCCTCCACTTT. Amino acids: CASSADRGNSPLHF.

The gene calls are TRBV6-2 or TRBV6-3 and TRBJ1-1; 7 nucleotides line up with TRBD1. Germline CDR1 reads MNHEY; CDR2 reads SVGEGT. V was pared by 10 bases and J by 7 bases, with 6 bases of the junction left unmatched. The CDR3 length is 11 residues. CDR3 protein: CATRDRDEAFF. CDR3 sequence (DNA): TGTGCCACACGAGACAGGGATGAAGCTTTCTTT.

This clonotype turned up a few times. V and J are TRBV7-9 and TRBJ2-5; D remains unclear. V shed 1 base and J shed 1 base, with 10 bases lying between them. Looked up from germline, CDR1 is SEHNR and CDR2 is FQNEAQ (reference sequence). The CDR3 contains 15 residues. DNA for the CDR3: TGTGCCAGCAGCTTAGGGTTGAGCAGCCAAGAGACCCAGTACTTC. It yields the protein CASSLGLSSQETQYF.

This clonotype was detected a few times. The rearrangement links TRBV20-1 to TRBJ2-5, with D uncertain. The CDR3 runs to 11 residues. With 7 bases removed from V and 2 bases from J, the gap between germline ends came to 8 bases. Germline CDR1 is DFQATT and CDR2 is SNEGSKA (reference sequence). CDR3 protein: CSGPSQETQYF. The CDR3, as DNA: TGCAGTGGGCCATCACAAGAGACCCAGTACTTC.

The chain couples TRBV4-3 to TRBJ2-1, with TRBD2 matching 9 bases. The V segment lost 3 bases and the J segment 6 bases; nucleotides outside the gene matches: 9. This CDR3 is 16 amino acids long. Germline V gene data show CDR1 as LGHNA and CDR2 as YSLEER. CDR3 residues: CASSHTGGTSSNEQFF. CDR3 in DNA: TGCGCCAGCAGCCATACCGGCGGGACTAGCAGCAATGAGCAGTTCTTC.

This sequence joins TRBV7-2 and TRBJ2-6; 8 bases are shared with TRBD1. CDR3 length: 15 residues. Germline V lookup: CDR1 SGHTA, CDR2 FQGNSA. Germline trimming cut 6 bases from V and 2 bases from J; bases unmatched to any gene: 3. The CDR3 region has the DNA TGTGCCAGCAGAAAACAGGGGGCTGGGGCCAACGTCCTGACTTTC. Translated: CASRKQGAGANVLTF.

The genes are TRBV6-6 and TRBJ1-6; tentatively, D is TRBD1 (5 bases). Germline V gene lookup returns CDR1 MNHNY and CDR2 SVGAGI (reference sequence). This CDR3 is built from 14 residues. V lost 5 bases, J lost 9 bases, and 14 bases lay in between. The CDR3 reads CASSQRVGGSPLHF. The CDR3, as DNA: TGTGCCAGCAGTCAGAGGGTGGGGGGTTCACCCCTCCACTTT.

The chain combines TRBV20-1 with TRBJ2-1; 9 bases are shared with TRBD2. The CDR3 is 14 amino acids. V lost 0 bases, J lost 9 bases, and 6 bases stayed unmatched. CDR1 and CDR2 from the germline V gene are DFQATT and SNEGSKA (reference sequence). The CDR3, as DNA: TGCAGTGCTAGAGAGGTAGCGGGGGTGGGTGAGCAGTTCTTC. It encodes CSAREVAGVGEQFF.

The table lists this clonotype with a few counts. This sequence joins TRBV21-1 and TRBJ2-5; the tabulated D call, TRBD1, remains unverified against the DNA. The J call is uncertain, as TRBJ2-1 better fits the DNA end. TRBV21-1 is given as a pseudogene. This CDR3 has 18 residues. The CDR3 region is CASSKGLNREPTLNEQFF. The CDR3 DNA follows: TGTGCCAGCAGCAAAGGCCTGAACAGGGAGCCCACTTTGAATGAGCAGTTCTTC.

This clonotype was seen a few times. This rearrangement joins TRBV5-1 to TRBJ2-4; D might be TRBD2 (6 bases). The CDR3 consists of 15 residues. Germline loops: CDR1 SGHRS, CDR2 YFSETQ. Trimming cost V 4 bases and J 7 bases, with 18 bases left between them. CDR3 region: CASSTLAGQWNIQYF. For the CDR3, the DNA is TGCGCCAGCAGCACTCTCGCGGGGCAATGGAACATTCAGTACTTC.

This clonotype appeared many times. Written as DNA, the CDR3 is TGCAGTGCTAGTCTTTCAGACTATGGCTACACCTTC. This encodes CSASLSDYGYTF. V and J are TRBV20-1 and TRBJ1-2, with D uncertain. The length of the CDR3 is 12 residues. V lost 3 bases and J 3 bases, leaving 8 bases between the germline ends. Germline assignment: CDR1 DFQATT and CDR2 SNEGSKA (reference sequence).

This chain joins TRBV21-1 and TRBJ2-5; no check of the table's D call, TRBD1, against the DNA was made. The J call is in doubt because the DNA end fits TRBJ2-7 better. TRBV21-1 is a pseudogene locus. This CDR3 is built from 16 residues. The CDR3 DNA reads TGTGCCAGCAGCAAAGCGACCGGGACGCAGGTAACCGAGCAGTACTTC. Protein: CASSKATGTQVTEQYF.

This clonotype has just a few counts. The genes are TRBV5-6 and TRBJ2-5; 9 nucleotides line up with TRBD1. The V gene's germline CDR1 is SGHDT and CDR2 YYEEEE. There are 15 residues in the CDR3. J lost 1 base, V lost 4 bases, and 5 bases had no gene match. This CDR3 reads CASSARDRAQETQYF. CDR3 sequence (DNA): TGTGCCAGCAGCGCCCGGGACAGGGCCCAAGAGACCCAGTACTTC.

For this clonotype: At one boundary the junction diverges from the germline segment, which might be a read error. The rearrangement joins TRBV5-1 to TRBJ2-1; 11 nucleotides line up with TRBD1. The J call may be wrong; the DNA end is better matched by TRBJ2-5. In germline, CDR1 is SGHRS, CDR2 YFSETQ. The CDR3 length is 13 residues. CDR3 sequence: CASGQGARESQYF. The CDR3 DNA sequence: TGCGCCAGCGGACAGGGGGCCAGAGAGTCCCAGTACTTC.

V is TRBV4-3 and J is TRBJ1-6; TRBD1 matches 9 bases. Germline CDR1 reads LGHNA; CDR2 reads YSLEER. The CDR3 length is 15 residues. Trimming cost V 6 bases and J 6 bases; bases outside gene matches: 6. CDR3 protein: CASRPGTGLNSPLHF. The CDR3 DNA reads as TGCGCCAGCAGACCCGGGACAGGGCTTAATTCACCCCTCCACTTT.

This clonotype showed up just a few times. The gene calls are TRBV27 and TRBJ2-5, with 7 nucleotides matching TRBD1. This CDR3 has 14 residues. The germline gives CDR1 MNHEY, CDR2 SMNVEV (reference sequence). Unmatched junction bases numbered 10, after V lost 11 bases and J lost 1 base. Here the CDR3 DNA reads TGTGCCCCCATGAGGGGGCCCCCCCAAGAGACCCAGTACTTC. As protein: CAPMRGPPQETQYF.

CDR3 nucleotides: TGTGCCAGCAGCTTTGTACTAGCGGGGGGCTCATTCTCCTACAATGAGCAGTTCTTC. Encoded protein: CASSFVLAGGSFSYNEQFF. This sequence joins TRBV7-2 and TRBJ2-1; 12 bases map to TRBD2. Germline V gives CDR1 SGHTA, CDR2 FQGNSA. The J segment lost 0 bases and the V segment lost 3 bases, leaving 9 bases of the junction unmatched. This CDR3 contains 19 residues.

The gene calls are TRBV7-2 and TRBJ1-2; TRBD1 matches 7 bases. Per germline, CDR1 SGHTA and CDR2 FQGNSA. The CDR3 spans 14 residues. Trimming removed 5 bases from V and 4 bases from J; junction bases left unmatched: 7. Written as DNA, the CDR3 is TGTGCCAGCAGCACCCGACAGGGTGCCTATGGCTACACCTTC. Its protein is CASSTRQGAYGYTF.

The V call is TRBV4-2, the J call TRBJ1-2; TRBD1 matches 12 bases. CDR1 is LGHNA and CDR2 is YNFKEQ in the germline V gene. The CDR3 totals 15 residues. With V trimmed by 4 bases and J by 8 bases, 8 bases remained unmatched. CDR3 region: CASSPGQGAEGGYTF. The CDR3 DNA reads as TGTGCCAGCAGCCCGGGACAGGGGGCTGAAGGGGGCTACACCTTC.

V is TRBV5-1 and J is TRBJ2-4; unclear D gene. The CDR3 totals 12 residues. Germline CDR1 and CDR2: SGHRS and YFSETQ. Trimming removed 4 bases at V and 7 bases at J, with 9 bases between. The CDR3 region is CASSEKSNIQYF. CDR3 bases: TGCGCCAGCAGCGAGAAGAGCAACATTCAGTACTTC.

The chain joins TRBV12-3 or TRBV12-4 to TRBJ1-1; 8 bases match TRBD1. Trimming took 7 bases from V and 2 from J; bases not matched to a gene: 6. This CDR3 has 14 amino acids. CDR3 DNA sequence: TGTGCCAGCAAAAAGACAGGGGACAACACTGAAGCTTTCTTT. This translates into CASKKTGDNTEAFF.